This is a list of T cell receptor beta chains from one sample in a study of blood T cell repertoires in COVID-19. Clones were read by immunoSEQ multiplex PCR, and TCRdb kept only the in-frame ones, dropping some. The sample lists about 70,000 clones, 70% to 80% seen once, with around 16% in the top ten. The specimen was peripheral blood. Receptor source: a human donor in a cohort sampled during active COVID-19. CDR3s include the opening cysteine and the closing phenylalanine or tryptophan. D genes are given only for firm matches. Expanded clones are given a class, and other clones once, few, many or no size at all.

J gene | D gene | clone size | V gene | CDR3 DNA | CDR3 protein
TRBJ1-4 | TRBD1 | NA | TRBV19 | TGTGCCGCAGCCTCCGGGACAGTAAATGAAAAACTGTTTTTT | CAAASGTVNEKLFF
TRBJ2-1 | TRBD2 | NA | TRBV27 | TGTGCCAGCAGCTATATCCGCGGGACTAGCGTCAATGAGCAGTTCTTC | CASSYIRGTSVNEQFF
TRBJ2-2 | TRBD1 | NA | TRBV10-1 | TGCGCCAGCAGGACAAGACAGGGGGCCCTCACCGGGGAGCTGTTTTTT | CASRTRQGALTGELFF
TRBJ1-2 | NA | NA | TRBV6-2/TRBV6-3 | TGTGCCAGCAGTTACTCGACTAGCGGTTATGGCTACACCTTC | CASSYSTSGYGYTF
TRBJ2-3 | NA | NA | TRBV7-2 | TGTGCCAGCAGCTTAGACGGAGACCCCACAGATACGCAGTATTTT | CASSLDGDPTDTQYF
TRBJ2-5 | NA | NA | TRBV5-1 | TGCGCCAGCAGCTTGGCGGAGTACCAAGAGACCCAGTACTTC | CASSLAEYQETQYF
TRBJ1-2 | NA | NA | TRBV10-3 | TGTGCCATCAGGGAGATCCTTAGAGTAGACTATGGCTACACCTTC | CAIREILRVDYGYTF
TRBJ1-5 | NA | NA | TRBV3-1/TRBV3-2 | TGTGCCAGCAGCCAGGACTTCGGGGGGCGCCGGGGACCCCAGCATTTT | CASSQDFGGRRGPQHF
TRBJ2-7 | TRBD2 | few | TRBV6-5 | TGTGCCAGCAGCTCGCTGCGGGAGGGCCTTCGCGAGCAGTACTTC | CASSSLREGLREQYF
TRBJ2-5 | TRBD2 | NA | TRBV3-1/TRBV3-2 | TGTGCCAGCAGCCAAGGGACTAGCGGGGTGGTGGAGACCCAGTACTTC | CASSQGTSGVVETQYF
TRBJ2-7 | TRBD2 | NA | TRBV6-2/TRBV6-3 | TGTGCCAGCAGTTCCCTATCAAGGGGAGCGGGAGGGCCTGCAGAGCAGTACTTC | CASSSLSRGAGGPAEQYF
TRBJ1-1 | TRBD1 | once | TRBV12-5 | TGTGCTAGTGGTTTGGGACAGGGGGCAATCCCGGTGGTGAACACTGAAGCTTTCTTT | CASGLGQGAIPVVNTEAFF
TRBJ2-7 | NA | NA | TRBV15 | TGTGCCACCAGCAGAGGCGGCGGTTCCTCCTACGAGCAGTACTTC | CATSRGGGSSYEQYF
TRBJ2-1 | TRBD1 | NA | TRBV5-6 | TGTGCCAGCAGCACCAGTGCCGGACAGGGGCTCAAGGAGCAGTTCTTC | CASSTSAGQGLKEQFF
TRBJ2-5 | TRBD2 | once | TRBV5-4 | TGTGCCAGCAGCTTGGGAGGTAGAACTAGCGACCGAGAGACCCAGTACTTC | CASSLGGRTSDRETQYF
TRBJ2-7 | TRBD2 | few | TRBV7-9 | TGTGCCAGCAGCGACACTAGCGACTACGAGCAGTACTTC | CASSDTSDYEQYF
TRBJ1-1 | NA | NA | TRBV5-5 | TGTGCCAGCAGCTTTCACAGTAACACTGAAGCTTTCTTT | CASSFHSNTEAFF